This T cell receptor (beta chain) came from a study of T-cell memory formation after mild COVID-19. Study observations and caveats: Clones that contracted from day 15 to 85 had balanced CD4/CD8; later expanders were CD4+ biased. CD4+ contracting clones were found mainly in CM and EM, and CD8+ ones in EMRA.

This clonotype has a handful of counts. The antigen is not known. V dropped 3 bases and J dropped 2 bases, with 10 bases sitting between them. The CDR3 extends over 14 amino acids. Germline V gene data show CDR1 as SEHNR and CDR2 as FQNEAQ (reference sequence). TCRdb redid the calling of the 5' RACE reads with MiXCR, one entry per CDR3 protein. The table includes a few hundred thousand distinct CDR3 sequences, 27% detected once. The chain is built from TRBV7-9 and TRBJ2-5, with D perhaps matching TRBD2 (6 bases). Specimen: PBMCs or a T cell subset sorted from them (not recorded which). The receptor was isolated from an adult woman who had mild COVID-19 (a few samples of this study predate the infection). Cell type and time point are not known. The CDR3 sequence: CASSFRDFQETQYF. Here the CDR3 DNA reads TGTGCCAGCAGCTTCCGGGACTTTCAAGAGACCCAGTACTTC.